This T cell receptor beta chain was found in a study of T-cell reconstitution after alpha-beta-depleted transplantation in children. Per germline, CDR1 SGHRS and CDR2 YFSETQ. The CDR3 runs 18 residues. Trimming cost V 0 bases and J 3 bases; bases outside gene matches: 7. The TCRbeta library was prepared with unique molecular identifiers. TCRdb re-called the PCR reads with MiXCR, one entry per CDR3 protein. The table records fewer than 400,000 distinct CDR3 sequences, over 20% of them present only once. The input for sequencing was PBMCs from the stem cell graft donor, taken from the stem cell graft. This clonotype was obtained from a human donor who donated a stem cell graft to a child with acute myeloid leukemia. The chain uses TRBV5-1 and TRBJ2-1, with 12 positions matching TRBD2. The CDR3 bases are TGCGCCAGCAGCTTGGGACTAGCGGGAGACTTCCTCTACAATGAGCAGTTCTTC. Translated, it gives CASSLGLAGDFLYNEQFF.